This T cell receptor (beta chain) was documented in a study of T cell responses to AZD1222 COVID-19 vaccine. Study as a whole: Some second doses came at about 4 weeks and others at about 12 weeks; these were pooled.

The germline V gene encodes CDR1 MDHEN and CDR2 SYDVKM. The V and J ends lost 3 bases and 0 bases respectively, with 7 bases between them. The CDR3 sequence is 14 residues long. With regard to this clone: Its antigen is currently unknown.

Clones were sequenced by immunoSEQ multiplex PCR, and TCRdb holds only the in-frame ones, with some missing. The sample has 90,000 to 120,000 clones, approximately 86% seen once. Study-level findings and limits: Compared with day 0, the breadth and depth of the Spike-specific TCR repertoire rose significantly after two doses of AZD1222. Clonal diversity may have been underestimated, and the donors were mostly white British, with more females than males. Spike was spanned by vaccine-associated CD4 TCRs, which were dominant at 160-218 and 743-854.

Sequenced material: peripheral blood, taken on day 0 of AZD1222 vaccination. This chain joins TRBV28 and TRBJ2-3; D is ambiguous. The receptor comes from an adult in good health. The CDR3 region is CASSLETSTDTQYF. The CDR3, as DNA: TGTGCCAGCAGTTTGGAGACTAGCACAGATACGCAGTATTTT.